The 30 T cell receptor beta chains given below trace back to one sample, sequenced in a study of blood T cells in healthy people across ages. Using a J-beta primer mix together with a sample-barcoded 5' primer, a second PCR was run for roughly 6 to 12 cycles. TCRdb re-analysed the 5' RACE reads in MiXCR, keeping a single row per CDR3 protein. The sample lists 1.2 million to 1.5 million distinct CDR3 sequences, 55% to 75% occurring once. The sample taken for sequencing was blood. All receptors come from a man younger than 35 in good health.

The V gene is TRBV20-1, the J gene TRBJ2-5, with D possibly being TRBD2 (6 bases). Trimming pared 5 bases from V and 5 bases from J, leaving 18 bases between. There are 14 residues in the CDR3. Germline CDR1 DFQATT, CDR2 SNEGSKA (reference sequence). CDR3 protein: CSAWAGGVGETQYF. In DNA, the CDR3 is TGCAGTGCTTGGGCTGGAGGGGTAGGGGAGACCCAGTACTTC.

The V call is TRBV11-2, the J call TRBJ1-1, with D perhaps TRBD1 (6 bases). The CDR3 length is 17 residues. Germline CDR1 reads SGHAT; CDR2 reads FQNNGV. The ends were cut back, 1 base at V and 6 bases at J, with 21 bases in the middle. CDR3 DNA sequence: TGTGCCAGCAGCTTAGTTGGGGCAGGGGTGCGGTACGCTGAAGCTTTCTTT. Translation gives CASSLVGAGVRYAEAFF.

The J gene is TRBJ2-4, the V gene TRBV7-9, with D possibly TRBD2 on 5 matching bases. With the DNA end fitting TRBJ2-5 better, the J assignment may be wrong. The CDR3 is made up of 12 amino acids. In germline, CDR1 is SEHNR, CDR2 FQNEAQ (reference sequence). The CDR3: CASSLVGKTQYF. The DNA of the CDR3 is TGTGCCAGCAGCTTAGTCGGGAAGACCCAGTACTTC.

V gene TRBV4-1 combines with J gene TRBJ1-4; D is undetermined. The CDR3 extends over 17 amino acids. Per germline, CDR1 MGHRA and CDR2 YSYEKL. V dropped 0 bases and J dropped 3 bases, with 14 bases sitting between them. CDR3 region: CASSQEIAGRSNEKLFF. The CDR3 DNA follows: TGCGCCAGCAGCCAAGAAATAGCGGGGAGGTCTAATGAAAAACTGTTTTTT.

The rearrangement links TRBV20-1 to TRBJ2-1; D not certain. The CDR3 consists of 15 residues. Germline values: CDR1 DFQATT, CDR2 SNEGSKA (reference sequence). Between the trimmed V and J ends, which lost 1 base and 1 base, there was a span of 11 bases. The CDR3 here is CSARGDGLSYNEQFF. CDR3 nucleotides: TGCAGTGCTAGAGGAGACGGTTTATCCTACAATGAGCAGTTCTTC.

The V gene is TRBV27, the J gene TRBJ1-3; TRBD1 is a possible D gene (5 bases). The CDR3 contains 17 residues. The germline V gene has CDR1 MNHEY and CDR2 SMNVEV (reference sequence). The V and J ends lost 2 bases and 0 bases respectively, with 14 bases between them. The CDR3, as DNA: TGTGCCAGCAGTTTAACGGGGGTGAACTACTCTGGAAACACCATATATTTT. Translated: CASSLTGVNYSGNTIYF.

This clonotype has ten or more counts. V and J are TRBV29-1 and TRBJ2-7, with TRBD2 matching over 8 bases. Germline CDR1 is SQVTM and CDR2 is ANQGSEA. The V and J ends lost 6 bases and 3 bases, in that order; junction bases with no gene match: 13. The CDR3 contains 15 residues. The CDR3 coding sequence is TGCAGCGTCTTAAAATTAGCGGGGACTCGCTACGAGCAGTACTTC. This sequence encodes CSVLKLAGTRYEQYF.

The chain links TRBV7-9 to TRBJ1-1; D gene uncertain. This CDR3 has 14 amino acids. From germline, CDR1 is SEHNR and CDR2 FQNEAQ (reference sequence). V shed 5 bases and J shed 1 base, with 11 bases lying between them. CDR3 in amino acids: CASSLAHRNTEAFF. As DNA, the CDR3 is TGTGCCAGCAGCCTCGCCCACAGGAACACTGAAGCTTTCTTT.

V is TRBV4-2 and J is TRBJ2-3, with D uncertain. Trimming pared 4 bases from V and 6 bases from J, leaving 11 bases between. CDR1 and CDR2 from the germline V gene are LGHNA and YNFKEQ. CDR3 length: 13 amino acids. The CDR3 loop is CASSLLRVDTQYF. In DNA, the CDR3 is TGTGCCAGCAGCCTACTCCGTGTTGATACGCAGTATTTT.

This chain connects TRBV5-1 to TRBJ1-1, with 7 bases identical to TRBD1. The V segment lost 3 bases and the J segment 5 bases; nucleotides outside the gene matches: 7. Germline loops: CDR1 SGHRS, CDR2 YFSETQ. The CDR3 has 14 amino acids. In DNA form, the CDR3 reads TGCGCCAGCAGCTCGACAGGGTGGGCGACTGAAGCTTTCTTT. Amino acids: CASSSTGWATEAFF.

This clonotype is a singleton in its sample. V is TRBV5-1 and J is TRBJ2-7; no definite D call. Trimming left V 4 bases short and J 10 bases short, with 21 bases between. Germline loops: CDR1 SGHRS, CDR2 YFSETQ. The CDR3 covers 14 residues. The DNA for the CDR3 is TGCGCCAGCAGCCCCACAGACCGAGCCGGTTCCCAGTACTTC. This gives the protein CASSPTDRAGSQYF.

The chain joins TRBV20-1 to TRBJ1-4; a weak D match, TRBD1 (6 bases). Between the trimmed V and J ends, which lost 4 bases and 6 bases, there was a span of 12 bases. In germline, CDR1 is DFQATT, CDR2 SNEGSKA (reference sequence). CDR3 size: 13 residues. CDR3 DNA sequence: TGCAGTGCTAAGGGGGGATACCATGAAAAACTGTTTTTT. Translated: CSAKGGYHEKLFF.

V usage is TRBV12-3 or TRBV12-4 and J usage is TRBJ1-1; tentative D call: TRBD1 (6 bases). This CDR3 contains 13 residues. The ends were cut back, 7 bases at V and 6 bases at J, with 15 bases in the middle. CDR3 residues: CASTSHGGSEAFF. The CDR3 DNA follows: TGTGCCAGCACCTCTCACGGGGGCTCTGAAGCTTTCTTT.

The V and J genes are TRBV11-2 and TRBJ2-1, with 10 bases fitting TRBD2. Germline V lookup: CDR1 SGHAT, CDR2 FQNNGV. CDR3 length: 15 residues. After removal of 3 bases from V and 8 bases from J, the junction contained 7 bases not matched to a gene. CDR3 coding DNA: TGTGCCAGCAGCTTGAGTAGCGGGAGGTTGGATGAGCAGTTCTTC. This gives the protein CASSLSSGRLDEQFF.

The genes are TRBV4-2 and TRBJ2-1; D uncertain. There are 13 residues in the CDR3. Looked up from germline, CDR1 is LGHNA and CDR2 is YNFKEQ. Trimming shortened V by 1 base and J by 8 bases, and 9 bases separated the two germline ends. The CDR3 sequence: CASSQVMADEQFF. The CDR3 nucleotides are TGTGCCAGCAGCCAAGTAATGGCCGATGAGCAGTTCTTC.

This clonotype came up a few times. V is TRBV2 and J is TRBJ1-1; no clear D. Trimming cost V 5 bases and J 1 base, with 5 bases left between them. CDR3 length: 12 amino acids. The germline gives CDR1 SNHLY, CDR2 FYNNEI. The CDR3: CASSKGNTEAFF. DNA for the CDR3: TGTGCCAGCAGTAAAGGGAACACTGAAGCTTTCTTT.

CDR3 nucleotide sequence: TGTGCTAGTGGTTTCGGGGGACAGGCTAACAATCAGCCCCAGCATTTT. Translating it yields CASGFGGQANNQPQHF. The chain joins TRBV12-5 to TRBJ1-5, with 8 bases matching TRBD1. V was pared by 3 bases and J by 3 bases, with 7 bases of the junction left unmatched. This CDR3 is built from 16 residues. Germline CDR1 LGHNT, CDR2 FRNRAP.

J is TRBJ2-1 and V is TRBV4-1; 11 nucleotides line up with TRBD2. CDR1 and CDR2 (germline): MGHRA, YSYEKL. The CDR3 length is 16 residues. Trimming removed 3 bases from V and 6 bases from J; junction bases left unmatched: 7. In DNA, the CDR3 is TGCGCCAGCAGCCAGTTCGGGACTAGCGGAGTCAATGAGCAGTTCTTC. Protein: CASSQFGTSGVNEQFF.

This chain joins TRBV25-1 and TRBJ2-7; D may match TRBD1 or TRBD2 (6 bases each). Germline V gives CDR1 MGHDK, CDR2 SYGVNS. The V gene lost 6 bases and the J gene lost 6 bases, with 21 bases spanning the gap. The CDR3 sequence is 15 residues long. CDR3 DNA: TGTGCCAGCAGCGGGGGCGGCGGAGGGGCGGCCGAGCAGTACTTC. This sequence encodes CASSGGGGGAAEQYF.

V usage is TRBV24-1 and J usage is TRBJ2-7; 10 bases match TRBD2. The CDR3 has 16 residues. Germline V lookup: CDR1 KGHDR, CDR2 SFDVKD. J was trimmed by 7 bases and V by 2 bases; bases with no gene match: 10. CDR3 coding DNA: TGTGCCACCAGTGATTCAAGCGGGAGGGCCTTAGATGAGCAGTACTTC. This translates into CATSDSSGRALDEQYF.

The chain has TRBV2 and TRBJ2-1, with 7 bases lining up with TRBD2. CDR1 SNHLY and CDR2 FYNNEI come from the germline V gene. The CDR3 has 17 amino acids. Losses at the gene ends were 4 bases for V and 4 bases for J; bases not matched to a gene: 13. The CDR3 bases are TGTGCCAGCAGTGTGGGTAGGCGGGAGACTGGTTACAATGAGCAGTTCTTC. Translation gives CASSVGRRETGYNEQFF.

This sequence joins TRBV6-5 and TRBJ2-5; D perhaps matches TRBD2 (5 bases). The CDR3 is 15 residues long. Germline CDR1 reads MNHEY; CDR2 reads SVGAGI. V gave up 6 bases and J gave up 1 base, with 15 bases separating them. The CDR3 DNA reads as TGTGCCAGCAGCCAAGAGGGATTCGCCCAAGAGACCCAGTACTTC. Translating gives CASSQEGFAQETQYF.

The V call is TRBV7-9, the J call TRBJ2-7; 7 nucleotides line up with TRBD2. Germline values: CDR1 SEHNR, CDR2 FQNEAQ (reference sequence). The CDR3 consists of 15 residues. V trimming: 5 bases; J trimming: 3 bases; junction bases outside the gene matches: 10. The chain's CDR3 is CASSPKAGGGYEQYF. The CDR3 bases are TGTGCCAGCAGCCCCAAGGCTGGCGGGGGCTACGAGCAGTACTTC.

The gene calls are TRBV12-3 or TRBV12-4 and TRBJ2-7; TRBD2 matches at 11 bases. V gave up 5 bases and J gave up 6 bases; unmatched junction bases: 3. CDR3 size: 13 residues. CDR3 nucleotides: TGTGCCAGCAGTCGACTAGCGGGATTCGAGCAGTACTTC. This gives the protein CASSRLAGFEQYF.

The chain couples TRBV29-1 to TRBJ1-2; D perhaps matches TRBD1 (5 bases). The V gene's germline CDR1 is SQVTM and CDR2 ANQGSEA. Trimming removed 7 bases from V and 8 bases from J, with 14 bases in between. There are 11 residues in the CDR3. Here the CDR3 reads CSALRGYGYTF. CDR3 in DNA: TGCAGCGCCCTCCGGGGGTACGGCTACACCTTC. Filled out from reference TRBV29-1 and TRBJ1-2, the complete variable domain reads SAVISQKPSRDICQRGTSLTIQCQVDSQVTMMFWYRQQPGQSLTLIATANQGSEATYESGFVIDKFPISRPNLTFSTLTVSNMSPEDSSIYLCSALRGYGYTFGSGTRLTVV.

Only a few counts were recorded for this clonotype. The rearrangement joins TRBV29-1 to TRBJ2-5, with TRBD2 identical over 7 bases. The ends lost 5 bases at V and 5 bases at J; junction bases unmatched: 5. The CDR3 runs to 12 residues. Germline V gene lookup returns CDR1 SQVTM and CDR2 ANQGSEA. The CDR3 coding sequence is TGCAGCGTTAGACGGGGAGGGGAGACCCAGTACTTC. Protein product: CSVRRGGETQYF.

The chain is built from TRBV5-1 and TRBJ1-4, with D hard to call. Germline V CDR1 and CDR2: SGHRS, YFSETQ. V was trimmed by 0 bases and J by 6 bases, leaving 12 bases between them. The CDR3 consists of 15 residues. The CDR3, as DNA: TGCGCCAGCAGCTTGGAAGGTAAAGGGTATGAAAAACTGTTTTTT. Protein sequence: CASSLEGKGYEKLFF.

The chain is built from TRBV2 and TRBJ2-3, with TRBD1 matching over 8 bases. Germline assignment: CDR1 SNHLY and CDR2 FYNNEI. This CDR3 has 14 residues. V dropped 7 bases and J dropped 1; count of bases not matched to a gene: 4. The DNA of the CDR3 is TGTGCCAGCAACCCGGGACAGGGCACAGATACGCAGTATTTT. This translates into CASNPGQGTDTQYF.

A single count supports this clonotype. The chain employs TRBV20-1 and TRBJ2-7; TRBD1 aligns across 7 bases. The J call may not be correct, given that the DNA end is closer to TRBJ2-5. The germline V gene encodes CDR1 DFQATT and CDR2 SNEGSKA (reference sequence). The CDR3 contains 13 residues. For the CDR3, the DNA is TGCAGTGCTAGACTAGGGGGCGCCGAGACCCAGTACTTC. It specifies CSARLGGAETQYF.

The table lists this clonotype with a few counts. The J gene is TRBJ2-7, the V gene TRBV20-1; 8 nucleotides align to TRBD2. Germline lookup yields CDR1 DFQATT and CDR2 SNEGSKA (reference sequence). V was clipped by 0 bases and J by 5 bases; unmatched bases: 6. The CDR3 spans 14 residues. This CDR3 is CSARDVAGGHEQYF. CDR3 nucleotide sequence: TGCAGTGCTAGAGACGTGGCGGGGGGTCACGAGCAGTACTTC.